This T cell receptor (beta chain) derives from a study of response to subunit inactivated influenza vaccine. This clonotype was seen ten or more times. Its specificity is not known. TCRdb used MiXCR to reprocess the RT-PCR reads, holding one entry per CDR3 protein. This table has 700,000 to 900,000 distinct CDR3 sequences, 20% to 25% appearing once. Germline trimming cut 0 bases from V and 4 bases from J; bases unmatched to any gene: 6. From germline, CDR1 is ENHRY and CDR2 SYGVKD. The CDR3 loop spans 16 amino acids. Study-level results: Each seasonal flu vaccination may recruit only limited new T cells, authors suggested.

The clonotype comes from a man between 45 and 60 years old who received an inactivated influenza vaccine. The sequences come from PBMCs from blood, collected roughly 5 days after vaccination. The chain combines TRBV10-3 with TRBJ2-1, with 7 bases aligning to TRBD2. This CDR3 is CAISESWGGRYNEQFF. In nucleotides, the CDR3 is TGTGCCATCAGTGAGTCCTGGGGGGGTCGGTACAATGAGCAGTTCTTC.